What follows are 3 T cell receptor beta chains derived from one specimen sequenced in a study of T cell repertoires in chronic hepatitis B. Repertoires were generated with immunoSEQ multiplex PCR, while TCRdb's copy carries only in-frame clones and drops some. The sample comprises around 210 clones, about 80% of which are singletons, and about 50% rests with the top ten. The specimen was HBV core (core169) epitope-specific CD8+ T cells from PBMCs. These receptor sequences come from a human donor with chronic hepatitis B virus infection.

This clone was picked up one time. The chain combines TRBV21-1 with TRBJ1-3. TRBV21-1 is termed a pseudogene. The CDR3 is 15 residues long. DNA of the CDR3: TGTGCCAGCAGGTGCCTACAACACGCACGAAACACCATATATTTT. It specifies CASRCLQHARNTIYF.

The V gene is TRBV19, the J gene TRBJ2-7; a possible D gene is TRBD2 (5 bases). The CDR3 spans 17 residues. V lost 3 bases, J lost 3 bases, and 21 bases lay in between. Looked up from germline, CDR1 is LNHDA and CDR2 is SQIVND (reference sequence). CDR3 sequence reads: CASSIVGLPGGLYEQYF. The CDR3 nucleotides read TGTGCCAGTAGTATCGTTGGTCTCCCCGGAGGCCTCTACGAGCAGTACTTC.

The V and J genes are TRBV30 and TRBJ2-5; TRBD2 might be the D (5 bases). The CDR3 length is 14 residues. Trimming removed 3 bases from V and 4 bases from J, with 15 bases in between. Germline values: CDR1 GTSNPN, CDR2 SVGIG (reference sequence). CDR3 in amino acids: CAWRPRGGLETQYF. Here the CDR3 DNA reads TGTGCCTGGAGGCCCCGCGGAGGCTTAGAGACCCAGTACTTC.